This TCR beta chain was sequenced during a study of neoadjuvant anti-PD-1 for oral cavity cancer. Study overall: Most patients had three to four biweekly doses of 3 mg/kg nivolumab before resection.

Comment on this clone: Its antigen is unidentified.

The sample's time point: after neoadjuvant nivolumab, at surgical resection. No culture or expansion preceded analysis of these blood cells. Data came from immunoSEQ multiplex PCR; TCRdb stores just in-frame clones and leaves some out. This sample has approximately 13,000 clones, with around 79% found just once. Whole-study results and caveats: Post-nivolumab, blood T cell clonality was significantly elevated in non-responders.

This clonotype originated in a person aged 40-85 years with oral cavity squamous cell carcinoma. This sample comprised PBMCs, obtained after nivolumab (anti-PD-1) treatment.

The CDR3 spells CASSEQGVGETQYF. For the CDR3, the DNA is TGTGCCAGCAGTGAACAGGGTGTGGGCGAGACCCAGTACTTC. The rearrangement joins TRBV2 to TRBJ2-5; a possible D gene is TRBD1 (5 bases). Germline V gene sequence: CDR1 SNHLY, CDR2 FYNNEI. The length of the CDR3 is 14 residues. V lost 2 bases, J lost 5 bases, and 12 bases lay in between.